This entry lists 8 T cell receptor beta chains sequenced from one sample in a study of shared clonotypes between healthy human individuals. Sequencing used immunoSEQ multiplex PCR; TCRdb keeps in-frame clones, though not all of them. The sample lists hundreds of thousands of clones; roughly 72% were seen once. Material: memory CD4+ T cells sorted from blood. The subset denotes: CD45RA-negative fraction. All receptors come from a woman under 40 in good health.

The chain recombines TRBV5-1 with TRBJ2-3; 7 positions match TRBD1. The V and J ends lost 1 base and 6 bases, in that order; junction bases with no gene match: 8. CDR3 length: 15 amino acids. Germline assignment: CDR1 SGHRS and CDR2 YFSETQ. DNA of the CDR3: TGCGCCAGCAGCTTGTTACAGGGGCAAGGGGATACGCAGTATTTT. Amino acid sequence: CASSLLQGQGDTQYF.

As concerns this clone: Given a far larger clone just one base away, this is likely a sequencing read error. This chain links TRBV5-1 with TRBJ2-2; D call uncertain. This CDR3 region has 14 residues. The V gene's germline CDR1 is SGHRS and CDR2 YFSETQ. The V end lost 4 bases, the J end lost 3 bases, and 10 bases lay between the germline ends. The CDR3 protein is CASSTSPYTGELFF. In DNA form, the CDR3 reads TGCGCCAGCAGCACCAGCCCTTACACCGGGGAGCTGTTTTTT.

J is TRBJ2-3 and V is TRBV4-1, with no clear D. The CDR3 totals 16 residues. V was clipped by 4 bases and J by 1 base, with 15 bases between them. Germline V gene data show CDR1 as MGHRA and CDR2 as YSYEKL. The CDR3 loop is CASSPGPSLGTDTQYF. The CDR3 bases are TGCGCCAGCAGCCCTGGACCATCCCTGGGCACAGATACGCAGTATTTT.

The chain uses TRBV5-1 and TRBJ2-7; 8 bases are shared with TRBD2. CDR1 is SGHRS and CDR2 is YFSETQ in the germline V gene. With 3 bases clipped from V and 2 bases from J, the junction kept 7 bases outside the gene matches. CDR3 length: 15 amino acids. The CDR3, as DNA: TGCGCCAGCAGCTCCATAGCGGGGAACACCTACGAGCAGTACTTC. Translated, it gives CASSSIAGNTYEQYF.

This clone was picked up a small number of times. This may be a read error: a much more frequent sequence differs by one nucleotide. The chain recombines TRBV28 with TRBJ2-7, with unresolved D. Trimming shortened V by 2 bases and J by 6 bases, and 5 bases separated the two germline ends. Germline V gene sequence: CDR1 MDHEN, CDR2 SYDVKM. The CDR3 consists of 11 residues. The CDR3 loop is CASSLQSEQYF. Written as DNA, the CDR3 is TGTGCCAGCAGTTTACAGTCCGAGCAGTACTTC. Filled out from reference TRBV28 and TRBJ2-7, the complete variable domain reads DVKVTQSSRYLVKRTGEKVFLECVQDMDHENMFWYRQDPGLGLRLIYFSYDVKMKEKGDIPEGYSVSREKKERFSLILESASTNQTSMYLCASSLQSEQYFGPGTRLTVT.

CDR3 sequence: CASSLTLDTEAFF. The CDR3 DNA reads as TGTGCCAGTAGTCTGACCCTGGACACTGAAGCTTTCTTT. V and J are TRBV19 and TRBJ1-1, with D hard to call. Looked up from germline, CDR1 is LNHDA and CDR2 is SQIVND (reference sequence). The CDR3 is 13 residues long. Trimming removed 5 bases at V and 3 bases at J, with 10 bases between.

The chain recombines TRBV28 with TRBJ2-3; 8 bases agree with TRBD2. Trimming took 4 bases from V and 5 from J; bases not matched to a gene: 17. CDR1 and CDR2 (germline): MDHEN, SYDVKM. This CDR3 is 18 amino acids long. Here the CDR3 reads CASSSPGASGSWGDTQYF. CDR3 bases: TGTGCCAGCAGTTCCCCCGGGGCTAGCGGGTCATGGGGAGATACGCAGTATTTT.

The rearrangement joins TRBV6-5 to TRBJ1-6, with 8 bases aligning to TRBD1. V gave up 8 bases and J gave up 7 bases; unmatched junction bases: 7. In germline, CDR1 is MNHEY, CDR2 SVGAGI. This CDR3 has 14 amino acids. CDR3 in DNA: TGTGCCAGCGGAAGACAGGGGCACAATTCACCCCTCCACTTT. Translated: CASGRQGHNSPLHF.